This T cell receptor (beta chain) derives from a study of cytomegalovirus exposure and HLA in healthy donors. This clone has a single count. PCR used 60 Vbeta primers and 13 Jbeta primers. The repertoire was sequenced with immunoSEQ multiplex PCR; TCRdb's copy has only in-frame clones and lacks some. The data show over 130,000 clones, around 82% seen once. Sequenced input: PBMCs. The receptor was derived from a man in his forties or fifties in good health and CMV-seronegative.

The CDR3: CASSLASTSNEKLFF. CDR3 nucleotides: TGTGCCAGCAGCTTAGCGTCGACAAGTAATGAAAAACTGTTTTTT. The rearrangement uses TRBV7-2 and TRBJ1-4, with D unresolved. The CDR3 extends over 15 amino acids. The V end lost 0 bases, the J end lost 4 bases, and 9 bases lay between the germline ends. Germline V gene lookup returns CDR1 SGHTA and CDR2 FQGNSA.